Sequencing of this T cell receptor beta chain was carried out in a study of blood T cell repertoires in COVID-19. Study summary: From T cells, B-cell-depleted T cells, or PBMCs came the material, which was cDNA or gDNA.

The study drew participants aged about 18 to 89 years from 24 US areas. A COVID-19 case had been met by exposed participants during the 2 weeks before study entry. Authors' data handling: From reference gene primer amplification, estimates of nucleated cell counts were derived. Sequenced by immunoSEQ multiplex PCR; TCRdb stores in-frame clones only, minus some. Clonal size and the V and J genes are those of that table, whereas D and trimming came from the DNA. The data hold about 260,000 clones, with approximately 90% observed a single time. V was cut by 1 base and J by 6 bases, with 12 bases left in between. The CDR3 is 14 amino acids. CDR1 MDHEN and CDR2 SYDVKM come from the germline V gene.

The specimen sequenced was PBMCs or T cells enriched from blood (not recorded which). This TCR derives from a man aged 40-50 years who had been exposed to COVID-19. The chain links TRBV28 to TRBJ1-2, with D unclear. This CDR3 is CASSLSGIRNGYTF. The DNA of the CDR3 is TGTGCCAGCAGTTTATCGGGGATCAGAAATGGCTACACCTTC.